The 27 T cell receptor beta chains below all came from one sample that was sequenced in a study of OX40 agonist ivuxolimab in advanced cancers. Sequencing was performed with immunoSEQ multiplex PCR; in TCRdb, only in-frame clones are kept and a portion is missing. This sample has 75,000 to 100,000 clones, with about 90% found just once. The sample in question was CD4+ or CD8+ T cells sorted from blood, obtained in a trial of the OX40 agonist ivuxolimab. These receptors came from an adult with an advanced solid tumor such as melanoma, head and neck, liver or kidney cancer.

A single count supports this clone. The chain combines TRBV5-1 with TRBJ1-4; 9 bases agree with TRBD1. The CDR3 sequence is 14 residues long. The trim removed 2 bases at V and 7 bases at J, leaving 3 bases unmatched. Germline V gives CDR1 SGHRS, CDR2 YFSETQ. The CDR3 region has the DNA TGCGCCAGCAGCTTACAGGGGGCCAGTGAAAAACTGTTTTTT. Encoded protein: CASSLQGASEKLFF.

The rearrangement uses TRBV4-2 and TRBJ2-3; D may be TRBD2 (6 bases). Trimming left V 7 bases short and J 4 bases short, with 15 bases between. The CDR3 extends over 14 amino acids. CDR1 and CDR2 from the germline V gene are LGHNA and YNFKEQ. The CDR3 DNA follows: TGTGCCAGCACCGTCGCGGGATGGTCAGATACGCAGTATTTT. This codes for CASTVAGWSDTQYF.

The chain combines TRBV19 with TRBJ2-7, with D possibly TRBD2 on 7 matching bases. Germline V gene data show CDR1 as LNHDA and CDR2 as SQIVND (reference sequence). Trimming cost V 6 bases and J 3 bases, with 21 bases left between them. The CDR3 consists of 16 residues. The CDR3: CASSPGGGRGHYEQYF. CDR3 DNA: TGTGCCAGTAGCCCGGGCGGGGGCCGGGGCCACTACGAGCAGTACTTC.

This clone showed up just a few times. This chain uses TRBV7-9 with TRBJ1-1; D is perhaps TRBD1 (6 bases). The CDR3 contains 13 residues. From germline, CDR1 is SEHNR and CDR2 FQNEAQ (reference sequence). V gave up 5 bases and J gave up 5 bases, with 12 bases separating them. This CDR3 reads CASSLTGFTEAFF. The DNA of the CDR3 is TGTGCCAGCAGCCTCACAGGGTTTACTGAAGCTTTCTTT.

J is TRBJ2-3 and V is TRBV29-1, with TRBD1 matching 9 bases. The V gene end was trimmed by 7 bases and the J gene end by 3 bases; junction bases not matched to a gene: 5. This CDR3 is built from 13 residues. The germline V gene has CDR1 SQVTM and CDR2 ANQGSEA. The CDR3 is CSASTGGTDTQYF. CDR3 sequence (DNA): TGCAGCGCCTCGACAGGGGGGACAGATACGCAGTATTTT.

The genes are TRBV28 and TRBJ1-4; D is ambiguous. The CDR3 covers 13 residues. Between the trimmed V and J ends, which lost 8 bases and 1 base, there was a span of 8 bases. The germline CDR1 and CDR2 sequences are MDHEN and SYDVKM. The CDR3 protein is CASRPGTNEKLFF. In DNA, the CDR3 is TGTGCCAGCCGTCCAGGAACTAATGAAAAACTGTTTTTT.

The rearrangement links TRBV4-2 to TRBJ2-7; 8 bases agree with TRBD2. V was clipped by 1 base and J by 12 bases; unmatched bases: 8. Per germline, CDR1 LGHNA and CDR2 YNFKEQ. CDR3 size: 13 residues. In nucleotides, the CDR3 is TGTGCCAGCAGCCAAGGAGGGACTAGGGAGTGGTACTTC. It codes for CASSQGGTREWYF.

The chain combines TRBV28 with TRBJ1-1, with D perhaps matching TRBD1 (6 bases). The CDR3 spans 14 residues. Deletions cut 3 bases from V and 0 bases from J, with 8 bases between. Germline CDR1 MDHEN, CDR2 SYDVKM. This CDR3 reads CASSFGTLNTEAFF. The CDR3 nucleotides are TGTGCCAGCAGTTTTGGGACATTGAACACTGAAGCTTTCTTT.

The chain has TRBV4-1 and TRBJ2-5; unclear D gene. The CDR3 runs to 17 residues. Trimming cost V 0 bases and J 6 bases, with 20 bases left between them. Per germline, CDR1 MGHRA and CDR2 YSYEKL. CDR3 coding DNA: TGCGCCAGCAGCCAAGATATCCCCGAAAGGGCCACGAAGACCCAGTACTTC. Residues: CASSQDIPERATKTQYF.

The chain uses TRBV7-8 and TRBJ2-1, with 9 positions matching TRBD2. The germline CDR1 and CDR2 sequences are SGHVS and FQNEAQ. Trimming at V came to 4 bases and at J to 1 base, leaving 5 bases not matched to a gene. The CDR3 loop spans 16 amino acids. The CDR3 here is CASSSQTSGSYNEQFF. CDR3 in DNA: TGTGCCAGCAGCTCCCAGACTAGCGGATCCTACAATGAGCAGTTCTTC.

The chain links TRBV7-9 to TRBJ1-3; D gene ambiguous. The length of the CDR3 is 15 residues. Germline V lookup: CDR1 SEHNR, CDR2 FQNEAQ (reference sequence). The V end lost 1 base, the J end lost 3 bases, and 10 bases lay between the germline ends. As DNA, the CDR3 is TGTGCCAGCAGCTTAGTCCAGGAAGGTGGAAACACCATATATTTT. As protein: CASSLVQEGGNTIYF.

This rearrangement joins TRBV9 to TRBJ2-2, with 11 bases lining up with TRBD2. The CDR3 consists of 16 residues. Germline V CDR1 and CDR2: SGDLS, YYNGEE. With 0 bases clipped from V and 5 bases from J, the junction kept 3 bases outside the gene matches. DNA for the CDR3: TGTGCCAGCAGCGTAGCTCCTAGCGGGAGGACCGGGGAGCTGTTTTTT. It is translated as CASSVAPSGRTGELFF.

This chain connects TRBV7-3 to TRBJ2-5; 11 bases are shared with TRBD2. CDR3 length: 15 residues. V was clipped by 5 bases and J by 9 bases; unmatched bases: 11. Germline assignment: CDR1 SGHTA and CDR2 FQGTGA. The DNA of the CDR3 is TGTGCCAGCAGCACCGGGACTAGCGGTTCCGGGGCCCAGTACTTC. It is translated as CASSTGTSGSGAQYF.

The chain couples TRBV29-1 to TRBJ2-2; a possible D gene is TRBD2 (6 bases). The CDR3 spans 14 residues. CDR1 is SQVTM, CDR2 ANQGSEA, per germline. Deletions cut 4 bases from V and 0 bases from J, with 9 bases between. The CDR3 here is CSVVGLSNTGELFF. The CDR3 DNA reads TGCAGCGTTGTGGGACTTTCGAACACCGGGGAGCTGTTTTTT.

The rearrangement joins TRBV4-2 to TRBJ2-3; 7 bases are a match to TRBD2. V dropped 0 bases and J dropped 4; count of bases not matched to a gene: 13. This CDR3 comprises 18 residues. Per germline, CDR1 LGHNA and CDR2 YNFKEQ. CDR3 region: CASSQEWGAGIGADTQYF. The DNA of the CDR3 is TGTGCCAGCAGCCAAGAATGGGGAGCGGGGATAGGAGCAGATACGCAGTATTTT.

This chain links TRBV7-8 with TRBJ2-1; D call uncertain. Trimming removed 7 bases from V and 8 bases from J, with 18 bases in between. CDR1 is SGHVS, CDR2 FQNEAQ, per germline. The CDR3 is 14 residues long. CDR3 DNA: TGTGCCAGCACCGACATTAGAGACTCCGATGAGCAGTTCTTC. Translated, it gives CASTDIRDSDEQFF.

The CDR3 nucleotides are TGTGCCAGCAGCAAAGTGAAACCCCCCCTAGCGGAACAAGAGACCCAGTACTTC. Its translation: CASSKVKPPLAEQETQYF. The rearrangement uses TRBV21-1 and TRBJ2-5; the table's TRBD2 call for D was not verified on the DNA. TRBV21-1 is annotated as a pseudogene. This CDR3 is 18 amino acids long.

This chain links TRBV5-1 with TRBJ2-7; TRBD2 agrees at 10 bases. The CDR3 runs 15 residues. V shed 5 bases, J shed 1 base, and the junction held 6 bases outside the gene matches. From germline, CDR1 is SGHRS and CDR2 YFSETQ. CDR3 sequence: CASSKGSGRSYEQYF. CDR3 nucleotides: TGCGCCAGCAGTAAAGGTAGCGGGAGGTCCTACGAGCAGTACTTC.

This clone was counted once. V gene TRBV21-1 combines with J gene TRBJ2-2; the tabulated D call, TRBD2, remains unverified against the DNA. TRBV21-1 counts as a pseudogene. The CDR3 covers 15 residues. CDR3 DNA sequence: TGTGCCAGCAGCAAGGCTAGCGGGGTCACCGGGGAGCTGTTTTTT. It specifies CASSKASGVTGELFF.

The chain combines TRBV28 with TRBJ1-1; the D is unclear. Germline assignment: CDR1 MDHEN and CDR2 SYDVKM. This CDR3 has 15 amino acids. V was clipped by 5 bases and J by 3 bases, with 16 bases between them. The CDR3 protein is CASSETRGPDTEAFF. The DNA for the CDR3 is TGTGCCAGCAGTGAGACCAGAGGACCAGACACTGAAGCTTTCTTT.

The chain combines TRBV11-3 with TRBJ2-7; D call uncertain. The germline CDR1 and CDR2 sequences are SGHNT and YENEEA. With 4 bases removed from V and 5 bases from J, the gap between germline ends came to 15 bases. CDR3 size: 14 residues. This chain's CDR3 is CASSSLRPSHEQYF. The CDR3 DNA reads TGTGCCAGCAGCTCCCTGCGTCCGTCCCACGAGCAGTACTTC.

This clone has just one count. The V and J genes are TRBV7-2 and TRBJ1-2, with D hard to call. CDR3 length: 13 amino acids. The V and J ends lost 5 bases and 6 bases respectively, with 13 bases between them. Germline CDR1 is SGHTA and CDR2 is FQGNSA. CDR3 sequence reads: CASSAQLSDGYTF. The CDR3 nucleotides read TGTGCCAGCAGCGCCCAGTTGTCGGATGGCTACACCTTC.

The chain recombines TRBV7-6 with TRBJ2-3; maybe TRBD1 (6 bases). V was clipped by 5 bases and J by 1 base, with 13 bases between them. Germline V gene sequence: CDR1 SGHVS, CDR2 FNYEAQ. There are 15 residues in the CDR3. This CDR3 reads CASSPTGYRTDTQYF. CDR3 DNA: TGTGCCAGCAGCCCCACAGGGTACCGCACAGATACGCAGTATTTT.

CDR3 loop: CASRSGQGASEQYF. The CDR3 nucleotides read TGTGCCAGCAGGTCGGGACAGGGGGCTTCCGAGCAGTACTTC. The chain recombines TRBV7-9 with TRBJ2-7; 12 positions agree with TRBD1. Germline CDR1 is SEHNR and CDR2 is FQNEAQ (reference sequence). After removal of 6 bases from V and 6 bases from J, the junction contained 6 bases not matched to a gene. The CDR3 consists of 14 residues.

V gene TRBV19 combines with J gene TRBJ1-1; 10 bases align to TRBD1. The CDR3 runs to 18 residues. Trimming cost V 3 bases and J 4 bases; bases outside gene matches: 14. Germline loops: CDR1 LNHDA, CDR2 SQIVND (reference sequence). The DNA of the CDR3 is TGTGCCAGTAGTATGGGCGGTTTTGGACAGGGGGTGAGCACTGAAGCTTTCTTT. It encodes CASSMGGFGQGVSTEAFF.

The rearrangement joins TRBV7-2 to TRBJ2-5, with 7 bases matching TRBD1. The V gene end was trimmed by 3 bases and the J gene end by 5 bases; junction bases not matched to a gene: 18. The CDR3 contains 18 residues. In germline, CDR1 is SGHTA, CDR2 FQGNSA. The CDR3 DNA reads TGTGCCAGCAGCTTGGGGCACTACAGAGACAGGGACGGGGAGACCCAGTACTTC. This codes for CASSLGHYRDRDGETQYF.

The chain combines TRBV5-4 with TRBJ2-3; 7 bases match TRBD2. The CDR3 sequence is 15 residues long. The germline V gene has CDR1 SGHNT and CDR2 YYREEE (reference sequence). Unmatched junction bases numbered 7, after V lost 5 bases and J lost 1 base. CDR3 sequence (DNA): TGTGCCAGCAGTACGGGAGGCGCTGGCACAGATACGCAGTATTTT. Its protein product is CASSTGGAGTDTQYF.